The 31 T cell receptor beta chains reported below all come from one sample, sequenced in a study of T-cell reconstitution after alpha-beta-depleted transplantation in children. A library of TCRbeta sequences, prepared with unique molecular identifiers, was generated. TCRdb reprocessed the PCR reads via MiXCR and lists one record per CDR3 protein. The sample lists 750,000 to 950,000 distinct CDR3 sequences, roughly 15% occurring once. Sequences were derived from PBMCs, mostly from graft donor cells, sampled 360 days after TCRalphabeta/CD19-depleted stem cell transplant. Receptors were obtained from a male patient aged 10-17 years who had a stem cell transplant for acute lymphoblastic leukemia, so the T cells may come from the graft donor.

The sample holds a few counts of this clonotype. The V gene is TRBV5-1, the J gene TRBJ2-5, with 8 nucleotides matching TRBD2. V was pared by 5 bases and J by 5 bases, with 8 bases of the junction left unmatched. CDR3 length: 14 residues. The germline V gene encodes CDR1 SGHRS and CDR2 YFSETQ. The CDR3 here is CASRFLAGLETQYF. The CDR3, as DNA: TGCGCCAGCAGGTTTCTAGCGGGTTTGGAGACCCAGTACTTC.

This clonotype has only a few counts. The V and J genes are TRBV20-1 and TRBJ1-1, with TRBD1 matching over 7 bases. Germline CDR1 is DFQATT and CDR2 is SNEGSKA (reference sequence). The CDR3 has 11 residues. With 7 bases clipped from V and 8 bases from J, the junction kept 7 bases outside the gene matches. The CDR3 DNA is TGCAGTGGGGAGGGGGCGCGAGAAGCTTTCTTT. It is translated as CSGEGAREAFF.

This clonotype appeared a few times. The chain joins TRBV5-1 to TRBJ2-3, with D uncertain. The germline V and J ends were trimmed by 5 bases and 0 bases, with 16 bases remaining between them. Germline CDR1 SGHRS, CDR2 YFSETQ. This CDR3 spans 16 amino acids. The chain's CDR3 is CASRIGRISSTDTQYF. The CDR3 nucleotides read TGCGCCAGCAGGATAGGACGGATCTCTAGCACAGATACGCAGTATTTT.

The CDR3 here is CATSREGGYTGELFF. The CDR3 DNA reads TGTGCCACCAGCAGAGAGGGGGGTTACACCGGGGAGCTGTTTTTT. The chain uses TRBV15 and TRBJ2-2; D perhaps matches TRBD2 (6 bases). CDR1 is LNHNV and CDR2 is YYDKDF in the germline V gene (reference sequence). V lost 0 bases and J lost 3, with 8 bases in between. The CDR3 contains 15 residues.

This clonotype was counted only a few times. The DNA of the CDR3 is TGCAGTGCTGTTGACAGGGGGCGGGGTACTGAAGCTTTCTTT. Translating gives CSAVDRGRGTEAFF. V and J are TRBV20-1 and TRBJ1-1; 10 nucleotides line up with TRBD1. Trimming cost V 5 bases and J 5 bases; bases outside gene matches: 8. Germline V CDR1 and CDR2: DFQATT, SNEGSKA (reference sequence). The CDR3 contains 14 residues.

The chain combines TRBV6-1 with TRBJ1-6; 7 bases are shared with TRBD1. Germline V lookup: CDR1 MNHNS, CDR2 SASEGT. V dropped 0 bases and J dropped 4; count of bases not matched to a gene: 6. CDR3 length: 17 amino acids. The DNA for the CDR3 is TGTGCCAGCAGTGAAGCGATCGGGACAGCTTATAATTCACCCCTCCACTTT. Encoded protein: CASSEAIGTAYNSPLHF.

CDR3 coding DNA: TGTGCCTGCGGGGGACAGGGGTTCGATGAGCAGTTCTTC. Its translation is CACGGQGFDEQFF. The chain has TRBV30 and TRBJ2-1; 10 nucleotides align to TRBD1. In germline, CDR1 is GTSNPN, CDR2 SVGIG (reference sequence). The ends lost 6 bases at V and 8 bases at J; junction bases unmatched: 7. The CDR3 is 13 amino acids.

The CDR3 nucleotides read TGTGCCAGCAGGGGGACTAGTTCCAATGAGCAGTTCTTC. Protein sequence: CASRGTSSNEQFF. The chain recombines TRBV2 with TRBJ2-1; 8 nucleotides agree with TRBD2. Germline-derived CDR1 and CDR2 are SNHLY and FYNNEI. V was clipped by 6 bases and J by 6 bases; unmatched bases: 4. This CDR3 is built from 13 residues.

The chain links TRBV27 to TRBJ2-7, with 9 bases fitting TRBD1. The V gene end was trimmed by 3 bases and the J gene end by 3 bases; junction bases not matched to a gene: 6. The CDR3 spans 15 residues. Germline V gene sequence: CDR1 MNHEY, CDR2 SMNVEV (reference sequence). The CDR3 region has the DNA TGTGCCAGCAGTTTTGGGCCGGGACAGGGCTACGAGCAGTACTTC. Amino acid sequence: CASSFGPGQGYEQYF.

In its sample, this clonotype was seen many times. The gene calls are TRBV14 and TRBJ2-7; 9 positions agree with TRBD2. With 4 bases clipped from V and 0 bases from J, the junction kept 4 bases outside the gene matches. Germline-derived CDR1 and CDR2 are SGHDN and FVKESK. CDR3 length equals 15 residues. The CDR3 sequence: CASSRRLADSYEQYF. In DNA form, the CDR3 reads TGTGCCAGCAGCCGGAGACTAGCGGACTCCTACGAGCAGTACTTC.

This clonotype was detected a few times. The DNA of the CDR3 is TGTGCCAGCAGTCCGGGACTAGCGGGACGCGCCTACGAGCAGTACTTC. Amino acid sequence: CASSPGLAGRAYEQYF. The J gene is TRBJ2-7, the V gene TRBV12-3 or TRBV12-4; TRBD2 agrees at 13 bases. The CDR3 consists of 16 residues. V shed 5 bases, J shed 2 bases, and the junction held 6 bases outside the gene matches.

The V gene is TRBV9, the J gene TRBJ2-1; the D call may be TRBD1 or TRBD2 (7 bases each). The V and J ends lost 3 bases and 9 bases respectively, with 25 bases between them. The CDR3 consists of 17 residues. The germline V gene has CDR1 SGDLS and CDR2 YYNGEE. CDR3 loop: CASSGARTGLVLGEQFF. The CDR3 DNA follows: TGTGCCAGCAGCGGGGCCAGGACAGGACTAGTCCTCGGTGAGCAGTTCTTC.

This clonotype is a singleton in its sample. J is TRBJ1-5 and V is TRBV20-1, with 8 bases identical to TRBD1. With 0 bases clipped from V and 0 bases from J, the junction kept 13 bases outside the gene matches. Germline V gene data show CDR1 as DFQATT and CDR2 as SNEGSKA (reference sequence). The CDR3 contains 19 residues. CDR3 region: CSARDIYRDRTYSNQPQHF. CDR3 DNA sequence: TGCAGTGCTAGAGATATCTACCGGGACAGGACCTATAGCAATCAGCCCCAGCATTTT.

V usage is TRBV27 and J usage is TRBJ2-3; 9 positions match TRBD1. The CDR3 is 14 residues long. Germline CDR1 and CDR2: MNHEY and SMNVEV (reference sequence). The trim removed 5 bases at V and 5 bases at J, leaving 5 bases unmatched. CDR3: CASSRWTGEDTQYF. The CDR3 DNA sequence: TGTGCCAGCAGTCGGTGGACAGGGGAAGATACGCAGTATTTT.

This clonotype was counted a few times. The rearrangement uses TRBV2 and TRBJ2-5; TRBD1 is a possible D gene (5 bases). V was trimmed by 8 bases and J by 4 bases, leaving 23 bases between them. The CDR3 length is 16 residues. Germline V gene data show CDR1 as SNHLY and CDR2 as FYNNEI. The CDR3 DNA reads TGTGCCAGCGAGCCTTGGGCCGGACAAACTTCAGAGACCCAGTACTTC. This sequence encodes CASEPWAGQTSETQYF.

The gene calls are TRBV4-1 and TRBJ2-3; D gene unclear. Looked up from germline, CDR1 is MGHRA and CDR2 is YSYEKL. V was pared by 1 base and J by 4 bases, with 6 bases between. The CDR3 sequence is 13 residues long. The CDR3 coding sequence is TGCGCCAGCAGCCAAGTCGTCCCAGATACGCAGTATTTT. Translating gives CASSQVVPDTQYF.

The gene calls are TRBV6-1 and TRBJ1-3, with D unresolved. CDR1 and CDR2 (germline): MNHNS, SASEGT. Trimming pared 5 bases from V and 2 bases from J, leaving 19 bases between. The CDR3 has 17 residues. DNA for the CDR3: TGTGCCAGCAGTCCAGTTGAAGGCAGCGTCGCTGGAAACACCATATATTTT. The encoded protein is CASSPVEGSVAGNTIYF.

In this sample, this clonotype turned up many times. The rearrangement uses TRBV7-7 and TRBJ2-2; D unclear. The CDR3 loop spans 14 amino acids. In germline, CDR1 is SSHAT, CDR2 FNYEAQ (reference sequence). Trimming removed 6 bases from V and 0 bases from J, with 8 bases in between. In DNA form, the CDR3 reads TGTGCCAGCAGTCCCCCCTCGAACACCGGGGAGCTGTTTTTT. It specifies CASSPPSNTGELFF.

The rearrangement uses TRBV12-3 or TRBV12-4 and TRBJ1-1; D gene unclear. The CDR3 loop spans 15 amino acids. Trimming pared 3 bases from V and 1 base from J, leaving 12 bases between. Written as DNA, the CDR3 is TGTGCCAGCAGTTTTTATGCACGAACGAACACTGAAGCTTTCTTT. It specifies CASSFYARTNTEAFF.

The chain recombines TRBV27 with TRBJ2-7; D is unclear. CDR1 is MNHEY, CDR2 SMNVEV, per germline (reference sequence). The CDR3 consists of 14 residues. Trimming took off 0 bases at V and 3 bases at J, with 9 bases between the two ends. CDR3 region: CASSLSASLYEQYF. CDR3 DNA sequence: TGTGCCAGCAGTTTATCGGCCAGCCTCTACGAGCAGTACTTC.

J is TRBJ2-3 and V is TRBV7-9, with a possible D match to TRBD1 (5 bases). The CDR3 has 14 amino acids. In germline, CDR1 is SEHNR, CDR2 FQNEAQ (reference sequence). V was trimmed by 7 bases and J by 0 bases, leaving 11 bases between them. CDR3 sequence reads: CASTIDSSTDTQYF. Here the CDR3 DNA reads TGTGCCAGCACCATCGACAGCAGCACAGATACGCAGTATTTT.

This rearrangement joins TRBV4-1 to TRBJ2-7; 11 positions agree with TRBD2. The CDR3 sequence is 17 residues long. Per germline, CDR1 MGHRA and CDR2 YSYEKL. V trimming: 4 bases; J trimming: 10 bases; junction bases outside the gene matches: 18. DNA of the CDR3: TGCGCCAGCAGCCCTACAGTAGGGACTAGCGGTCCTCTAGACCAGTACTTC. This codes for CASSPTVGTSGPLDQYF.

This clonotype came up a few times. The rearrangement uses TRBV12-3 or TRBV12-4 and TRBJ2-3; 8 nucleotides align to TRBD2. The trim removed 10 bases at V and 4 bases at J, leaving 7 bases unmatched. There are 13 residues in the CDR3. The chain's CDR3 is CATQRETPDTQYF. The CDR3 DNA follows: TGTGCCACCCAGCGGGAGACCCCAGATACGCAGTATTTT.

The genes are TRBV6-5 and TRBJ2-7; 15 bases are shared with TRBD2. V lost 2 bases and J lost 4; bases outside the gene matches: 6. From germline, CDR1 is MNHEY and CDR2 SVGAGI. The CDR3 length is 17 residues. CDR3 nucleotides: TGTGCCAGCAGTTACACCGGGACTAGCGGGAGGATTTACGAGCAGTACTTC. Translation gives CASSYTGTSGRIYEQYF.

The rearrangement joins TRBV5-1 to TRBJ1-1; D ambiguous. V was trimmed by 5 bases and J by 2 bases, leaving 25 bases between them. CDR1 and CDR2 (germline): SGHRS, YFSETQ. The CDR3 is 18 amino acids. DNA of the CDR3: TGCGCCAGCAGAAGCCGGGCATCTTACCATACCCCAAACACTGAAGCTTTCTTT. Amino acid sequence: CASRSRASYHTPNTEAFF.

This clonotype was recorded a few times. This CDR3 reads CASSLGPSTIYGYTF. In DNA, the CDR3 is TGTGCCAGCAGCTTAGGACCATCTACTATATATGGCTACACCTTC. The V call is TRBV7-9, the J call TRBJ1-2; D unclear. The CDR3 is 15 residues long. V was shortened by 1 base and J by 5 bases, with 14 bases between the two germline ends. Germline lookup yields CDR1 SEHNR and CDR2 FQNEAQ (reference sequence).

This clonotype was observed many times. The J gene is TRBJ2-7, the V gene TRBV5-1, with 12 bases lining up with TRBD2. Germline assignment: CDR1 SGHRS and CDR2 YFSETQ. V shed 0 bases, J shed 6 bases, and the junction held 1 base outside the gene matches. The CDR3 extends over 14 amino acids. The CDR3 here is CASSLELAGGEQYF. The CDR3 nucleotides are TGCGCCAGCAGCTTGGAACTAGCGGGGGGCGAGCAGTACTTC.

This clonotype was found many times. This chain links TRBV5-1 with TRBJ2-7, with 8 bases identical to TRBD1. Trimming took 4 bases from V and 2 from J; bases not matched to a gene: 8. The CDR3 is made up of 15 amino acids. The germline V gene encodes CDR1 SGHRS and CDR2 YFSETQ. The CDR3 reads CASSTRQGPAYEQYF. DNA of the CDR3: TGCGCCAGCAGCACTAGACAGGGGCCAGCCTACGAGCAGTACTTC.

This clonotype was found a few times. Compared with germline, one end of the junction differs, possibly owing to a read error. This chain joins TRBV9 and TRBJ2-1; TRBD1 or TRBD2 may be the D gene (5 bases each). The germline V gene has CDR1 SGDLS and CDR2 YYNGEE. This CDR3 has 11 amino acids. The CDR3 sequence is CASSVPPGLIF. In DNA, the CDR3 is TGTGCCAGCAGCGTCCCCCCGGGGCTCATCTTC.

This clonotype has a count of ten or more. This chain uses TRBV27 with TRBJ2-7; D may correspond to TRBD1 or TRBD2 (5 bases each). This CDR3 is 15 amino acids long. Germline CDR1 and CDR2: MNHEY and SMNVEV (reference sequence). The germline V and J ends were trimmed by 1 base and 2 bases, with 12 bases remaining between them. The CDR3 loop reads CASSLWDRGPYEQYF. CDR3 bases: TGTGCCAGCAGTTTATGGGACCGAGGGCCCTACGAGCAGTACTTC.

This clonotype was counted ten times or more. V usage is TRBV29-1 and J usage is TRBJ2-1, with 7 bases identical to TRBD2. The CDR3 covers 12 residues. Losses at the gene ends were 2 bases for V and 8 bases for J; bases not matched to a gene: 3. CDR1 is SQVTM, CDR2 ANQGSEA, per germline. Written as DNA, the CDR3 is TGCAGCGTTGAAAGGGCGGGAGATGAGCAGTTCTTC. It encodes CSVERAGDEQFF.